This T cell receptor beta chain was found in a study of memory CD4+ T cells and cytomegalovirus serostatus. On the study more broadly: This sample comes from healthy Belgian adults, eight to ten CMV seropositive, 20 to 25 seronegative.

As concerns this clone: Its target is not known.

Only in-frame clones appear in the TCRdb table, and some are missing; sequencing was by immunoSEQ multiplex PCR. The table records around 50,000 clones, 80% to 85% of them present only once. Single viable CD3+CD4+CD8-CD45RO+ cells were sorted as the memory CD4+ T cells. CMV serostatus came from serum IgG against pp150, pp28, p38, p52. General study findings and limits: The CMV-associated TCR signature appears largely within the CD4+ memory repertoire. Of approximately 160 reported CMV TCRbeta sequences, roughly 70 were found in memory CD4+ repertoires.

This TCR was recovered from an adult in good health and CMV-seronegative. The material sequenced was memory CD4+ T cells from blood.

CDR3 loop: CASSKGLAEQETQYF. The DNA for the CDR3 is TGTGCCAGTAGTAAGGGACTAGCAGAACAAGAGACCCAGTACTTC. The chain links TRBV19 to TRBJ2-5; 9 bases match TRBD2. The V gene end was trimmed by 4 bases and the J gene end by 2 bases; junction bases not matched to a gene: 5. CDR3 length: 15 residues. Germline CDR1 reads LNHDA; CDR2 reads SQIVND (reference sequence). Based on the CDR3 plus reference TRBV19 and TRBJ2-5, the full variable domain is DGGITQSPKYLFRKEGQNVTLSCEQNLNHDAMYWYRQDPGQGLRLIYYSQIVNDFQKGDIAEGYSVSREKKESFPLTVTSAQKNPTAFYLCASSKGLAEQETQYFGPGTRLLVL.